This T cell receptor beta chain was sequenced in a study of human T cells and chemical hapten exposure. Study information: The study enrolled mostly female patients with alopecia areata, totalis or universalis. Across samples, TCR yields varied, mostly owing to small differences in pooled library volumes.

Unique molecular identifiers were attached to individual cDNA molecules within the library. A single record per CDR3 protein comes from TCRdb applying MiXCR to the RACE reads. The sample yields over 75,000 distinct CDR3 sequences, approximately 11% seen once. Described time point: patch test 3, about 24 weeks after DPC sensitization. Treatment denoted: therapeutic diphenylcyclopropenone sensitization with weekly scalp DPC. V lost 5 bases, J lost 5 bases, and 15 bases lay in between. This CDR3 has 13 amino acids. Germline CDR1 DFQATT, CDR2 SNEGSKA (reference sequence). The sequenced sample was whole blood, obtained in connection with sensitization to the hapten diphenylcyclopropenone (DPC). V gene TRBV20-1 combines with J gene TRBJ1-1; weak D call: TRBD1 (5 bases). The receptor comes from a woman between 25 and 40 years old with alopecia areata. Some clones in this sample may be carry-over from other donors' samples. The CDR3 region is CSAGGNSGTEAFF. CDR3 bases: TGCAGTGCTGGGGGAAATTCGGGAACTGAAGCTTTCTTT.